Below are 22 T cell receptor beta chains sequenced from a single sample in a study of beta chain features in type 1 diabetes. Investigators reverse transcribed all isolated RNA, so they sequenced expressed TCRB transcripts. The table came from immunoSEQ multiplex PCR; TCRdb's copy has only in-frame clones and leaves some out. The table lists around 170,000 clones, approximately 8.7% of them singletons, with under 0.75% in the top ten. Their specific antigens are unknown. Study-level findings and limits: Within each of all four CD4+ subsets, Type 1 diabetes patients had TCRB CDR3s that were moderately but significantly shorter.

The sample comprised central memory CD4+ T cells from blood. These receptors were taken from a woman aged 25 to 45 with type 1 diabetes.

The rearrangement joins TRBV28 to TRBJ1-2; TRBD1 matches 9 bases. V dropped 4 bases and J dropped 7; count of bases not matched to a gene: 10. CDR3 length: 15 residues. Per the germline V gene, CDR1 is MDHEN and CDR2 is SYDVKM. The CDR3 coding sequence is TGTGCCAGCAGTTCCATCGTAACAGGGGGCAGTGGCTACACCTTC. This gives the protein CASSSIVTGGSGYTF.

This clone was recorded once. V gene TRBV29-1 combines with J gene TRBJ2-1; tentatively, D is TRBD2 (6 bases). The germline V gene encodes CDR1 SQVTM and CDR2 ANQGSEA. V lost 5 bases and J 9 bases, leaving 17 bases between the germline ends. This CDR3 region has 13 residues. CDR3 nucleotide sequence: TGCAGCGTTTGGACAAGGGTGGGGGGTGAGCAGTTCTTC. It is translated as CSVWTRVGGEQFF.

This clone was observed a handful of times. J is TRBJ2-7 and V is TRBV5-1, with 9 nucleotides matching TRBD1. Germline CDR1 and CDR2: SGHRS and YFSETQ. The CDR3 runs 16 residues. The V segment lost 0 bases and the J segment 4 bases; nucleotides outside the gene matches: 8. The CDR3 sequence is CASSLAPGTGSYEQYF. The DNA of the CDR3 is TGCGCCAGCAGCTTGGCCCCCGGGACAGGGTCATACGAGCAGTACTTC. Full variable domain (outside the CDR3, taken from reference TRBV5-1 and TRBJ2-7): KAGVTQTPRYLIKTRGQQVTLSCSPISGHRSVSWYQQTPGQGLQFLFEYFSETQRNKGNFPGRFSGRQFSNSRSEMNVSTLELGDSALYLCASSLAPGTGSYEQYFGPGTRLTVT.

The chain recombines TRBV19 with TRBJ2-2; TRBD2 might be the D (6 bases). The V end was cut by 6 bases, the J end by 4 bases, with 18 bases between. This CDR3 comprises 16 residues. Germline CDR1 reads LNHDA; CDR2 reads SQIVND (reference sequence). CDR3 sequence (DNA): TGTGCCAGTAGAACAACCGGGACTGACGGCACCGGGGAGCTGTTTTTT. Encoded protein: CASRTTGTDGTGELFF.

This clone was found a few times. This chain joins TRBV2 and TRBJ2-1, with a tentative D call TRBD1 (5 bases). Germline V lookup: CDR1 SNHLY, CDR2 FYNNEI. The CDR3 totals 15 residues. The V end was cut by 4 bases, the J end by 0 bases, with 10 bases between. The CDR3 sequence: CASSGGTSSYNEQFF. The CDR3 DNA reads TGTGCCAGCAGTGGGGGCACCAGCTCCTACAATGAGCAGTTCTTC.

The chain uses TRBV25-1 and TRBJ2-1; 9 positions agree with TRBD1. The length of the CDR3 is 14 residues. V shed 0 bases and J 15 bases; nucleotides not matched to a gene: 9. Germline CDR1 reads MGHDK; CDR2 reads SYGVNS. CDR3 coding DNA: TGTGCCAGCAGTGAATATTCGGGACAGGGATATCGGTTCTTC. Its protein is CASSEYSGQGYRFF.

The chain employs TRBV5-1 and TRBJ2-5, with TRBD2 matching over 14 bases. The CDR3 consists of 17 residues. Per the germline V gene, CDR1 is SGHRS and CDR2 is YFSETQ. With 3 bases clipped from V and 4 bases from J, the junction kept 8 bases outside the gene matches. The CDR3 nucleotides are TGCGCCAGCAGCTCCGGGACTAGCGGGAGAATGGGAGAGACCCAGTACTTC. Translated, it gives CASSSGTSGRMGETQYF.

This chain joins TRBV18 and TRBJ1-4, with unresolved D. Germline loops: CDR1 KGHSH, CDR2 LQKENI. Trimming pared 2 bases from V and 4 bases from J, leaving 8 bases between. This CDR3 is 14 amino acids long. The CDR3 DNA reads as TGTGCCAGCTCACCAAGTGGCTTTAATGAAAAACTGTTTTTT. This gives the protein CASSPSGFNEKLFF.

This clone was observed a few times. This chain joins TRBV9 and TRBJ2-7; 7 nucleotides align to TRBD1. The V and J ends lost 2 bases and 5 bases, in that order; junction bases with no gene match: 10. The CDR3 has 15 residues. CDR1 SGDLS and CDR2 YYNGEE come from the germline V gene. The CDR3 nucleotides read TGTGCCAGCAGCGTGGGATTAGGGACAGTCCACGAGCAGTACTTC. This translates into CASSVGLGTVHEQYF.

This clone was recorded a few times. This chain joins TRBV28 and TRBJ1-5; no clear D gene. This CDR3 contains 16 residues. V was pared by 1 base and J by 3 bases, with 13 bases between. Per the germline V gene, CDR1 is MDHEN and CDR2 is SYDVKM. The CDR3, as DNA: TGTGCCAGCAGTTTATTAATGGGAGCATACAATCAGCCCCAGCATTTT. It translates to CASSLLMGAYNQPQHF.

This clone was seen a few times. CDR3 amino acids: CSVRGLADEQYF. CDR3 coding DNA: TGCAGCGTTCGAGGACTAGCCGACGAGCAGTACTTC. This rearrangement joins TRBV29-1 to TRBJ2-7, with 8 bases aligning to TRBD2. V lost 5 bases to trimming and J lost 5 bases; unmatched junction nucleotides: 5. The CDR3 sequence is 12 residues long. Germline CDR1 is SQVTM and CDR2 is ANQGSEA.

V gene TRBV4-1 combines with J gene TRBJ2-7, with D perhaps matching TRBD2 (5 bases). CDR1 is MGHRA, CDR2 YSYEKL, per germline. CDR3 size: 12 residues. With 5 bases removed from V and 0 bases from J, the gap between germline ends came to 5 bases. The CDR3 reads CASSGSSYEQYF. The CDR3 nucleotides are TGCGCCAGCAGCGGGAGCTCCTACGAGCAGTACTTC.

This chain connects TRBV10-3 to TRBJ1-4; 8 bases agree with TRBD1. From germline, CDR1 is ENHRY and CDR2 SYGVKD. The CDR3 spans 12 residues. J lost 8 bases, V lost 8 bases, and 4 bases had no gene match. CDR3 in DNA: TGTGCCATCGGGGACAGGCAAGAAAAACTGTTTTTT. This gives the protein CAIGDRQEKLFF.

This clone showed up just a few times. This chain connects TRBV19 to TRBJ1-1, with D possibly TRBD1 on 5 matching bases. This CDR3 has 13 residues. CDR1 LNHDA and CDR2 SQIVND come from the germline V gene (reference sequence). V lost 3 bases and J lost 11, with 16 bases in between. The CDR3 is CASSMGGGESAFF. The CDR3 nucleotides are TGTGCCAGTAGTATGGGTGGAGGGGAGTCTGCTTTCTTT.

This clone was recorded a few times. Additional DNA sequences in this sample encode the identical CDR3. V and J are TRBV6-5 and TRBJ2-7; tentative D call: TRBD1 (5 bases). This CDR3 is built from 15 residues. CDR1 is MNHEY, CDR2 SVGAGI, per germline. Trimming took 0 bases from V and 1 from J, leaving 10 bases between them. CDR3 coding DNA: TGTGCCAGCAGTTACTCTGCAGGGTCTTCCTACGAGCAGTACTTC. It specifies CASSYSAGSSYEQYF.

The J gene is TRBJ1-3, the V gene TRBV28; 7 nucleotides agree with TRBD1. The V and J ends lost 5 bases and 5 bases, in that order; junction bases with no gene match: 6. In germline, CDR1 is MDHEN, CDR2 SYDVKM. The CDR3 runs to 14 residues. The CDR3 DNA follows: TGTGCCAGCAGTCCTGACAGGGTCCGAAACACCATATATTTT. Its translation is CASSPDRVRNTIYF.

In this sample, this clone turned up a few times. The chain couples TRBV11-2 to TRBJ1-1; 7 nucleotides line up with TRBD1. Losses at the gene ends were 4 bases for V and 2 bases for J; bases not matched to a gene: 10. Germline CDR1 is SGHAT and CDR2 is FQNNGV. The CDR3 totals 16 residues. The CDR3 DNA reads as TGTGCCAGCAGCTCAAGAACAGGGGACGCCAACACTGAAGCTTTCTTT. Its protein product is CASSSRTGDANTEAFF.

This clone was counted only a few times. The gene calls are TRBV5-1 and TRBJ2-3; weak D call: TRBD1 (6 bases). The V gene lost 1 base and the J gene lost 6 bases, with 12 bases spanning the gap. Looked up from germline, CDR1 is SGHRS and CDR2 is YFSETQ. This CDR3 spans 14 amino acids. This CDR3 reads CASSLSGADDTQYF. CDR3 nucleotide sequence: TGCGCCAGCAGCTTGTCAGGGGCTGATGATACGCAGTATTTT.

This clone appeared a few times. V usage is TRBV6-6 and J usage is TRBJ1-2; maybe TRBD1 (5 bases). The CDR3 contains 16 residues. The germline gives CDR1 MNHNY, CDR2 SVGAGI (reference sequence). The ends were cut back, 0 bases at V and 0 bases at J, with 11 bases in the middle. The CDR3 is CASSYSRLRANYGYTF. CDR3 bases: TGTGCCAGCAGTTACTCGAGACTCAGGGCTAACTATGGCTACACCTTC.

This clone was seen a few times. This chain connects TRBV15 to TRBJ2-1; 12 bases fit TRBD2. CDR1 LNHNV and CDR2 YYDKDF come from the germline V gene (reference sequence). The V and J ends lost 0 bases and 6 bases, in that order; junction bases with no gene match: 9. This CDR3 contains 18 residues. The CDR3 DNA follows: TGTGCCACCAGCAGAGATACGACTAGCGGGAGTAGAGGCAATGAGCAGTTCTTC. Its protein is CATSRDTTSGSRGNEQFF.

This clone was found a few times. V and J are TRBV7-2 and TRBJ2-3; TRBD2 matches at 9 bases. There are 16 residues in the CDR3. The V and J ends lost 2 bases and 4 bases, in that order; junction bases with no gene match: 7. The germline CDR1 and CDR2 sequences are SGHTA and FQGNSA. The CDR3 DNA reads TGTGCCAGCAGCTTATCGGGGCGGGAGGGCCCAGATACGCAGTATTTT. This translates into CASSLSGREGPDTQYF.

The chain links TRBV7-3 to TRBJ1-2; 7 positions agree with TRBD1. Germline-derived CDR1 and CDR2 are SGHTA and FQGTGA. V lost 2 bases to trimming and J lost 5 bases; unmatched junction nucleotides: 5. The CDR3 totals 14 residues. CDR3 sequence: CASSLLGDRYGYTF. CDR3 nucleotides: TGTGCCAGCAGCTTATTAGGGGACAGATATGGCTACACCTTC. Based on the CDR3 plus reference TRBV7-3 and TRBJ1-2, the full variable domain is GAGVSQTPSNKVTEKGKYVELRCDPISGHTALYWYRQSLGQGPEFLIYFQGTGAADDSGLPNDRFFAVRPEGSVSTLKIQRTERGDSAVYLCASSLLGDRYGYTFGSGTRLTVV.